This T cell receptor (beta chain) was identified in a study of beta chain features in type 1 diabetes. Sequenced material consisted of expressed TCRB transcripts (all of the isolated RNA was reverse transcribed). The data were produced by immunoSEQ multiplex PCR, yet TCRdb's version contains in-frame clones alone and is incomplete. The sample yields about 130,000 clones, just over 9% seen once. Every donor had blood drawn once into heparin, approximately 0.11 L on average. Sorting of CD4+ naive, central memory, regulatory and stem cell-like memory cells was performed via CD45RO/CCR7/CD25/CD127/CD95/CD27. Concerning this clone itself: What it recognizes is unknown.

Overall study findings and caveats: Compared to healthy donors, patients appeared to have naive, central memory and Treg TCRB repertoires that were more alike.

In germline, CDR1 is LGHNA, CDR2 YNFKEQ. J was trimmed by 1 base and V by 1 base; bases with no gene match: 6. CDR3 length: 17 residues. Material: central memory CD4+ T cells from blood. V and J are TRBV4-2 and TRBJ2-5; 10 positions agree with TRBD2. The clonotype comes from a man in his late teens or twenties in good health. The CDR3 loop reads CASSQAPSGGGQETQYF. The CDR3 region has the DNA TGTGCCAGCAGCCAAGCTCCTAGCGGGGGCGGCCAAGAGACCCAGTACTTC.